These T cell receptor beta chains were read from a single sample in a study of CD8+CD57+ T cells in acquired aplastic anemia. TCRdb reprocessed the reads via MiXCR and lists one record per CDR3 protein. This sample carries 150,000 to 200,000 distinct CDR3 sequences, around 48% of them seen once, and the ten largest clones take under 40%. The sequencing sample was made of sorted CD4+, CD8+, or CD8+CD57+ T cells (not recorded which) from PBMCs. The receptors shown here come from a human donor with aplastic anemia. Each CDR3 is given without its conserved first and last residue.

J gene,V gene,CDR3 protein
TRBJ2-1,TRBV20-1,SATSGQVYNEQF
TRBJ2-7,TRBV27,ASSLSPGTYEQY
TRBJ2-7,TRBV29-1,SVEGTREVYEQY
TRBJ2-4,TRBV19,ASSLGRRGIQY
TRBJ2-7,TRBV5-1,ASGALKSGAVVYEQY
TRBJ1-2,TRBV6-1,ASRRARTGDGYT
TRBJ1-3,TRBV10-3,AISKEVSSGNTIY
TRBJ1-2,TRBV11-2,ASSLERDGYGYT
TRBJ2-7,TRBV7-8,ASSFRGSPYEQY
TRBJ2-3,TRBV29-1,SVLDLDASTDTQY
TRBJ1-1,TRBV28,ASSYLGGGVDTEAF
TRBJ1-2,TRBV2,ASTGETNYGYT
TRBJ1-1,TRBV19,ASSTSQGILNTEAF
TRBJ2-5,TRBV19,ASSPGTGGWETQY
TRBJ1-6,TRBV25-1,ATSNPWGTWH
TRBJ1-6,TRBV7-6,ASSLSVDHYNSPLH
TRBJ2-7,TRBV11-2,ASSFGTGAEQY
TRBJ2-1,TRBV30,AWIPGNYNEQF
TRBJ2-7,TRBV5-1,ASSLGTGGGYEQY
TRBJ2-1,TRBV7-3,ASSLTSGYEQF
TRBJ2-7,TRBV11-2,ASSLGGDRVGPGYEQY
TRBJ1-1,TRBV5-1,ASSLYKGSTEAF
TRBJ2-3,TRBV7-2,ASSPRLGTDTQY
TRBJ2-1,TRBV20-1,SARDRPTREQF
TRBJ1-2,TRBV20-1,SAHRASDYGYT
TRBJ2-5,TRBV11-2,ASSLSGGAETQY
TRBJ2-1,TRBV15,ATSSDRVGEQF
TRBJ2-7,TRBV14,ASSPLGSEQY
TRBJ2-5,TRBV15,ATSKGQETQY
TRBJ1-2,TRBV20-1,SARDLREAYGYT
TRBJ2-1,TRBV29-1,SVPDYNEQF
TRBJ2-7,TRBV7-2,ASSTPGLSSYEQY
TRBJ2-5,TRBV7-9,ASSLGDQETQY
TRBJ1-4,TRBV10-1,ASSQVRSGVGGEKLF
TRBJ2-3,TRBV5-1,ASSQDSGLLTDTQY
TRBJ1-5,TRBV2,ASSAGFNQPQH
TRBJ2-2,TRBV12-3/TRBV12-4,ASKNTGELF
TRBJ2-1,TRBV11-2,ASSGGEGLNEQF
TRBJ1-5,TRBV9,ASSVGPGTKQPQH
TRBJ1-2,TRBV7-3,ASSFTGGTGYT
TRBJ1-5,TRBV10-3,AISDGTGGHQPQH
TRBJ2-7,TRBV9,ASSRQGHEQY
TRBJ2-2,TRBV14,ASSLNTGTANTGELF
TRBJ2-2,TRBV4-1,ATRWITGELF
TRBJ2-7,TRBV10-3,AISESRQSNEQY
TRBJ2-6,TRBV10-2,ASKQGSGANVLT
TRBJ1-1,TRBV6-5,ASSYSGKAF
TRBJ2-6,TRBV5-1,ASSTEPGANVLT
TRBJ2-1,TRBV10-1,ASSGTSGRPYNEQF
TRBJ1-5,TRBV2,ASSVLGISNQPQH
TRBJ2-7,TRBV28,ASSVDTSGPSDEQY
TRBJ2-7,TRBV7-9,ASSLPVGSGRR
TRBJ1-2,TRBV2,AISEGGGGYGYT
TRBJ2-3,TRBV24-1,ATSESTETQY